Sequencing of this TCR beta chain was carried out in a study of OX40 agonist ivuxolimab in advanced cancers. Across the study: Eligibility admitted prior anti-PD-1, anti-PD-L1 or anti-CTLA-4 therapy; 30% to 40% had some. Two patients with cutaneous melanoma and one with hepatocellular carcinoma, three in total, showed partial responses.

The CDR3 has 15 residues. Germline-derived CDR1 and CDR2 are MNHEY and SVGAGI. Trimming cost V 6 bases and J 5 bases, with 20 bases left between them. Autoimmune disease history or systemic immunosuppression was exclusionary. Measured with immunoSEQ multiplex PCR; TCRdb has only the in-frame clones, and not every one. The data show fewer than 90,000 clones, roughly 86% seen once. The receptor comes from an adult with an advanced solid tumor such as melanoma, head and neck, liver or kidney cancer. This chain connects TRBV6-5 to TRBJ2-7, with D perhaps matching TRBD2 (8 bases). The material was CD4+ or CD8+ T cells sorted from blood, obtained in a trial of the OX40 agonist ivuxolimab. CDR3 DNA sequence: TGTGCCAGCAGGTACGACACGGGAGGGGGCGACGAGCAGTACTTC. It yields the protein CASRYDTGGGDEQYF.